This TCR beta chain was obtained from a study of T cell repertoires in cytomegalovirus infection. Study findings and constraints: In two of eight donors, the top clonotype was HLA-C-restricted CMV-specific.

This clonotype was seen at least ten times. Its target is unknown. CDR1 and CDR2 (germline): SGHTA, FQGNSA. The CDR3 loop spans 15 amino acids. V lost 7 bases to trimming and J lost 5 bases; unmatched junction nucleotides: 7. Each CDR3 protein gets one entry after TCRdb re-called the reads with MiXCR. The sample lists 250,000 or so distinct CDR3 sequences, 15% to 20% occurring once. This sequence was found in a human donor in good health (CMV status not recorded). Some clones in this sample may be carry-over from other donors' samples. Sequenced material: CD8+ T cells from PBMCs. This chain joins TRBV7-2 and TRBJ2-1; 11 bases map to TRBD2. The CDR3, as DNA: TGTGCCAGCACCCTAGCGGGGGGAATAAACAATGAGCAGTTCTTC. Translation gives CASTLAGGINNEQFF.